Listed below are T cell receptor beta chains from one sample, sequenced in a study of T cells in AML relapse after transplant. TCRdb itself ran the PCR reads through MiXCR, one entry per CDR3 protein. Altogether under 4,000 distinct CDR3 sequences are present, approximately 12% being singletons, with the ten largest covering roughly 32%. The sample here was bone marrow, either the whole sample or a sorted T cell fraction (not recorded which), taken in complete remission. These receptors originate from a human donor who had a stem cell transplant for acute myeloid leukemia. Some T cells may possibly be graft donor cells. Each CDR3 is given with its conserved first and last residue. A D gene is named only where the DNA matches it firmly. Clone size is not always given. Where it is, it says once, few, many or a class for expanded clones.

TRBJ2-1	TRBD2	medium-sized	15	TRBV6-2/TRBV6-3	CASDSLRGGNNEQFF	TGTGCCAGCGATTCGTTGCGGGGGGGCAACAATGAGCAGTTCTTC
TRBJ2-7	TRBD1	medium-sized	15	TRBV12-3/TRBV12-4	CASRFRDRGWYEQYF	TGTGCCAGCAGGTTCCGGGACAGGGGGTGGTACGAGCAGTACTTC
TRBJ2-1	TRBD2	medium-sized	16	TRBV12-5	CASGFWTSGNQNEQFF	TGTGCTAGTGGTTTTTGGACTAGCGGCAACCAGAATGAGCAGTTCTTC
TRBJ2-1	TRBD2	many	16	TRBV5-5	CASSSWAGGSYNEQFF	TGTGCCAGCAGCTCGTGGGCGGGGGGGTCCTACAATGAGCAGTTCTTC
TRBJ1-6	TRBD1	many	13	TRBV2	CASRDRGYSPLHF	TGTGCCAGCCGGGACAGGGGGTATTCACCCCTCCACTTT
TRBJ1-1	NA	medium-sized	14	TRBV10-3	CAISESGPNTEAFF	TGTGCCATCAGTGAGTCGGGCCCGAACACTGAAGCTTTCTTT
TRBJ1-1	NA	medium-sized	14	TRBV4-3	CASRPGEGHTEAFF	TGCGCCAGCAGACCCGGGGAGGGCCACACTGAAGCTTTCTTT
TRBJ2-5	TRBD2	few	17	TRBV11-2	CASSLELSGGAGETQYF	TGTGCCAGCAGCTTAGAGCTTAGCGGGGGGGCAGGGGAGACCCAGTACTTC
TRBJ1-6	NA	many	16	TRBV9	CASSADGAIYNSPLHF	TGTGCCAGCAGCGCGGACGGGGCGATTTATAATTCACCCCTCCACTTT
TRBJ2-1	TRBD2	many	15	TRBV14	CASSQGASGVNEQFF	TGTGCCAGCAGCCAAGGGGCTAGCGGAGTCAATGAGCAGTTCTTC
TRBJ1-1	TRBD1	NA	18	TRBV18	CASSPSGTGGFRFTEAFF	TGTGCCAGCTCACCATCCGGGACAGGGGGCTTTAGGTTCACTGAAGCTTTCTTT
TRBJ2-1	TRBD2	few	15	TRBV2	CASSGQRGGSNEQFF	TGTGCCAGCAGCGGCCAGCGGGGGGGGTCGAATGAGCAGTTCTTC
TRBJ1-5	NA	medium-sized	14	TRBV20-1	CSARDPPGGQPQHF	TGCAGTGCTAGAGATCCCCCTGGGGGGCAGCCCCAGCATTTT
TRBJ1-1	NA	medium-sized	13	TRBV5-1	CASSLDLFGEAFF	TGCGCCAGCAGCTTGGATCTTTTCGGTGAGGCTTTCTTT
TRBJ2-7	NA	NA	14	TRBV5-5	CASSSVGRAHEQYF	TGTGCCAGCAGCTCGGTGGGCAGGGCCCACGAGCAGTACTTC
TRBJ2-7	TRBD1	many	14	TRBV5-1	CASSEWDSSYEQYF	TGCGCCAGCAGTGAATGGGACAGCTCCTACGAGCAGTACTTC
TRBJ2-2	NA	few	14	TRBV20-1	CSAPRGENTGELFF	TGCAGTGCCCCAAGGGGGGAGAACACCGGGGAGCTGTTTTTT